These 18 T cell receptor beta chains originate from one sample sequenced in a study of blood T cell repertoires in COVID-19. The protocol was immunoSEQ multiplex PCR, while the TCRdb copy is restricted to in-frame clones and leaves out a portion. The table has tens of thousands of clones, approximately 81% seen once. Source material: peripheral blood. These receptors all stem from a woman in her fifties or sixties with acute or convalescent COVID-19.

The gene calls are TRBV5-4 and TRBJ2-3; 7 bases fit TRBD1. Germline V gene sequence: CDR1 SGHNT, CDR2 YYREEE (reference sequence). CDR3 length: 16 amino acids. The junction had 11 bases not matched to a gene; V was cut back by 2 bases and J by 5 bases. CDR3 residues: CASSLTGVFRGDTQYF. The CDR3 nucleotides are TGTGCCAGCAGCTTAACAGGGGTCTTTAGGGGAGATACGCAGTATTTT.

The gene calls are TRBV4-3 and TRBJ1-2; possibly TRBD1 for D (5 bases). In germline, CDR1 is LGHNA, CDR2 YSLEER. Trimming stripped 0 bases from V and 4 bases from J, with 12 bases between. The CDR3 extends over 15 amino acids. In nucleotides, the CDR3 is TGCGCCAGCAGCCAAGATTCTGGGGGGTTCTATGGCTACACCTTC. This sequence encodes CASSQDSGGFYGYTF.

The gene calls are TRBV28 and TRBJ1-1; 7 nucleotides line up with TRBD1. Per the germline V gene, CDR1 is MDHEN and CDR2 is SYDVKM. The CDR3 consists of 15 residues. This CDR3 is CATRRRDSTNTEAFF. The DNA of the CDR3 is TGTGCTACTAGACGGAGGGACAGTACGAACACTGAAGCTTTCTTT.

This clone was seen at least ten times. The rearrangement joins TRBV3-1 (or the pseudogene TRBV3-2) to TRBJ1-6; 7 bases match TRBD1. Germline V lookup: CDR1 LGHDT, CDR2 YNNKEL (reference sequence). This CDR3 has 14 residues. V shed 4 bases and J 7 bases; nucleotides not matched to a gene: 4. CDR3 sequence (DNA): TGTGCCAGCAGCCCTAGGGACAGAAATTCACCCCTCCACTTT. This translates into CASSPRDRNSPLHF.

This chain uses TRBV7-9 with TRBJ2-2; D not resolved. The V gene lost 4 bases and the J gene lost 5 bases, with 5 bases spanning the gap. CDR1 is SEHNR, CDR2 FQNEAQ, per germline (reference sequence). The CDR3 has 12 amino acids. CDR3 sequence: CASSSRTGELFF. The CDR3 bases are TGTGCCAGCAGCTCTAGAACCGGGGAGCTGTTTTTT.

The chain joins TRBV27 to TRBJ2-7; the match to TRBD1 covers 7 bases. In germline, CDR1 is MNHEY, CDR2 SMNVEV (reference sequence). The CDR3 has 16 residues. V was pared by 6 bases and J by 2 bases, with 13 bases of the junction left unmatched. The CDR3 loop is CASSVLSRGYAYEQYF. The CDR3 region has the DNA TGTGCCAGCAGCGTCCTCTCCAGGGGGTACGCCTACGAGCAGTACTTC.

The rearrangement links TRBV10-2 to TRBJ1-6; D unresolved. The germline V and J ends were trimmed by 7 bases and 4 bases, with 11 bases remaining between them. Germline assignment: CDR1 WSHSY and CDR2 SAAADI. The CDR3 extends over 14 amino acids. The CDR3: CASKEYYYNSPLHF. The CDR3 region has the DNA TGCGCCAGCAAGGAGTACTATTATAATTCACCCCTCCACTTT.

In its sample, this clone was seen a few times. V gene TRBV14 combines with J gene TRBJ1-1, with D perhaps TRBD1 (6 bases). V was clipped by 1 base and J by 6 bases, with 12 bases between them. The germline V gene encodes CDR1 SGHDN and CDR2 FVKESK. This CDR3 is 14 amino acids long. CDR3 loop: CASSQVAGEPEAFF. The CDR3 DNA reads TGTGCCAGCAGCCAAGTGGCAGGGGAGCCTGAAGCTTTCTTT.

J is TRBJ2-7 and V is TRBV30; no firm D call. The CDR3 extends over 13 amino acids. V dropped 3 bases and J dropped 5 bases, with 14 bases sitting between them. CDR1 is GTSNPN and CDR2 is SVGIG in the germline V gene (reference sequence). Here the CDR3 DNA reads TGTGCCTGGAGGGCTGACTTTTCCCACGAGCAGTACTTC. The encoded protein is CAWRADFSHEQYF.

The J gene is TRBJ1-5, the V gene TRBV6-1; 8 bases match TRBD1. The CDR3 runs to 18 residues. Germline trimming cut 2 bases from V and 4 bases from J; bases unmatched to any gene: 13. CDR1 MNHNS and CDR2 SASEGT come from the germline V gene. The CDR3 DNA reads TGTGCCAGCAGTGAACGAGGACAGGGCTTCGGACTTAATCAGCCCCAGCATTTT. Its protein is CASSERGQGFGLNQPQHF.

This chain joins TRBV9 and TRBJ2-3; weak D call: TRBD1 (5 bases). CDR1 is SGDLS, CDR2 YYNGEE, per germline. V gave up 0 bases and J gave up 1 base, with 12 bases separating them. This CDR3 spans 16 amino acids. CDR3: CASSVAVGRGTDTQYF. The CDR3 nucleotides are TGTGCCAGCAGCGTAGCTGTTGGCAGGGGCACAGATACGCAGTATTTT.

The chain uses TRBV6-5 and TRBJ2-7; possible D gene TRBD2, 7 bases. Looked up from germline, CDR1 is MNHEY and CDR2 is SVGAGI. This CDR3 is built from 13 residues. V shed 5 bases and J shed 6 bases, with 14 bases lying between them. CDR3 nucleotide sequence: TGTGCCAGCAGTACGGGGGGACAACGCGAGCAGTACGTC. It translates to CASSTGGQREQYV.

This chain uses TRBV15 with TRBJ1-2; no reliable D call. The CDR3 length is 13 residues. V was trimmed by 3 bases and J by 8 bases, leaving 13 bases between them. CDR1 LNHNV and CDR2 YYDKDF come from the germline V gene (reference sequence). The CDR3 bases are TGTGCCACCAGCAGGTCGCCTCGTGGCGGCTACACCTTC. It is translated as CATSRSPRGGYTF.

By its share, this clone is medium-sized. CDR3 sequence reads: CASSLDRGLTDTQYF. Written as DNA, the CDR3 is TGTGCCAGCAGCTTAGACAGGGGACTCACAGATACGCAGTATTTT. J is TRBJ2-3 and V is TRBV7-3; 8 nucleotides match TRBD1. Germline CDR1 SGHTA, CDR2 FQGTGA. CDR3 length: 15 residues. V lost 2 bases and J lost 2; bases outside the gene matches: 3.

The chain is built from TRBV7-2 and TRBJ2-5, with D hard to call. V dropped 4 bases and J dropped 4 bases, with 13 bases sitting between them. In germline, CDR1 is SGHTA, CDR2 FQGNSA. The CDR3 covers 14 residues. The CDR3 sequence is CASSSPTAAETQYF. The CDR3 region has the DNA TGTGCCAGCAGCTCGCCCACCGCGGCAGAGACCCAGTACTTC.

V is TRBV24-1 and J is TRBJ2-7; 9 nucleotides match TRBD1. This CDR3 has 14 residues. Germline V gives CDR1 KGHDR, CDR2 SFDVKD. With V trimmed by 4 bases and J by 7 bases, 7 bases remained unmatched. The CDR3 bases are TGTGCCACCAGTGAGGACGGGACAGGGCGGGAGCAGTACTTC. The encoded protein is CATSEDGTGREQYF.

This clone was counted a few times. As DNA, the CDR3 is TGTGCCTGGAGGGACAGGGTGAGCAATCAGCCCCAGCATTTT. It specifies CAWRDRVSNQPQHF. V usage is TRBV30 and J usage is TRBJ1-5; TRBD1 aligns across 8 bases. This CDR3 contains 14 residues. In germline, CDR1 is GTSNPN, CDR2 SVGIG (reference sequence). J gave up 1 base and V 3 bases, and 2 bases lay outside the gene matches.

This chain joins TRBV19 and TRBJ2-3, with a tentative D call TRBD2 (5 bases). This CDR3 spans 14 amino acids. The germline V gene has CDR1 LNHDA and CDR2 SQIVND (reference sequence). V lost 6 bases to trimming and J lost 2 bases, with 12 bases between them. The CDR3 here is CASRSDYSTDTQYF. CDR3 coding DNA: TGTGCCAGTAGATCAGACTACTCCACAGATACGCAGTATTTT. Looking up the rest from reference TRBV19 and TRBJ2-3 gives the full variable domain: DGGITQSPKYLFRKEGQNVTLSCEQNLNHDAMYWYRQDPGQGLRLIYYSQIVNDFQKGDIAEGYSVSREKKESFPLTVTSAQKNPTAFYLCASRSDYSTDTQYFGPGTRLTVL.